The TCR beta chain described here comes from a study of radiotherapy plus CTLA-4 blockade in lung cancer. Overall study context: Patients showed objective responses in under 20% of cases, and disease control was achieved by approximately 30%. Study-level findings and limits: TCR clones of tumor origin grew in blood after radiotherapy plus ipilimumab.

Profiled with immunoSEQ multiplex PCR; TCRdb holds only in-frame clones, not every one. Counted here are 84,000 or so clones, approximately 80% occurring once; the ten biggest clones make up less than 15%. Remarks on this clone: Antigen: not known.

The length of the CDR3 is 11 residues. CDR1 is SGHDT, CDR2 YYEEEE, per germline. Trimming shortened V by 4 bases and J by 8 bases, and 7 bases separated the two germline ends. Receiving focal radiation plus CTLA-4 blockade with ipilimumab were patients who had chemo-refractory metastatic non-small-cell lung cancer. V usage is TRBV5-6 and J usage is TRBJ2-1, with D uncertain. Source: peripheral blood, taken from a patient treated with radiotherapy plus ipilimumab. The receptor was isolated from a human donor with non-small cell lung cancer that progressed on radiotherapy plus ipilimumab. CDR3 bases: TGTGCCAGCAGCCAGACACATGAGCAGTTCTTC. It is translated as CASSQTHEQFF. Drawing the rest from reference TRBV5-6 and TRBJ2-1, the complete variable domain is DAGVTQSPTHLIKTRGQQVTLRCSPKSGHDTVSWYQQALGQGPQFIFQYYEEEERQRGNFPDRFSGHQFPNYSSELNVNALLLGDSALYLCASSQTHEQFFGPGTRLTVL.